This entry lists 5 T cell receptor beta chains sequenced from one sample in a study of blood T cells in healthy people across ages. For the second PCR, which ran for roughly 6 to 12 cycles, a sample-barcoded 5' primer and a J-beta primer mix were used. Using its own MiXCR run on the 5' RACE reads, TCRdb lists one record per CDR3 protein. Of about 720,000 distinct CDR3 sequences listed, about 20% were seen once; the top ten hold around a fifth. The sequencing sample was made of blood. All receptors derive from a man between 65 and 80 years old in good health.

The chain combines TRBV29-1 with TRBJ1-4; D unclear. Germline V gives CDR1 SQVTM, CDR2 ANQGSEA. This CDR3 has 12 residues. The V and J ends lost 2 bases and 8 bases respectively, with 9 bases between them. CDR3 nucleotide sequence: TGCAGCGTTGAACGGGCGGGGGAAAAACTGTTTTTT. This encodes CSVERAGEKLFF.

The chain couples TRBV20-1 to TRBJ2-3, with 8 bases matching TRBD2. Germline CDR1 reads DFQATT; CDR2 reads SNEGSKA (reference sequence). V trimming: 3 bases; J trimming: 5 bases; junction bases outside the gene matches: 10. The CDR3 loop spans 15 amino acids. CDR3 sequence reads: CSASRTSGRGDTQYF. CDR3 DNA sequence: TGCAGTGCTAGTAGGACGAGCGGGAGAGGAGATACGCAGTATTTT.

The chain uses TRBV5-1 and TRBJ1-1; D perhaps matches TRBD1 (6 bases). The CDR3 sequence is 15 residues long. Trimming left V 1 base short and J 7 bases short, with 17 bases between. Germline V gives CDR1 SGHRS, CDR2 YFSETQ. The CDR3 is CASSLKRGAQDEAFF. The CDR3 region has the DNA TGCGCCAGCAGCTTGAAAAGGGGGGCCCAAGATGAAGCTTTCTTT.

The genes are TRBV18 and TRBJ1-4; D remains unclear. Germline CDR1 is KGHSH and CDR2 is LQKENI. Between the trimmed V and J ends, which lost 3 bases and 0 bases, there was a span of 8 bases. The CDR3 loop spans 15 amino acids. For the CDR3, the DNA is TGTGCCAGCTCACCCCCGACATCAACTAATGAAAAACTGTTTTTT. This gives the protein CASSPPTSTNEKLFF.

The V gene is TRBV6-2 or TRBV6-3, the J gene TRBJ1-5, with D possibly TRBD1 on 5 matching bases. This CDR3 spans 15 amino acids. Trimming shortened V by 1 base and J by 1 base, and 8 bases separated the two germline ends. CDR1 is MNHEY, CDR2 SVGEGT, per germline. CDR3 amino acids: CASSYWGRSNQPQHF. CDR3 nucleotides: TGTGCCAGCAGTTACTGGGGCCGGAGCAATCAGCCCCAGCATTTT.